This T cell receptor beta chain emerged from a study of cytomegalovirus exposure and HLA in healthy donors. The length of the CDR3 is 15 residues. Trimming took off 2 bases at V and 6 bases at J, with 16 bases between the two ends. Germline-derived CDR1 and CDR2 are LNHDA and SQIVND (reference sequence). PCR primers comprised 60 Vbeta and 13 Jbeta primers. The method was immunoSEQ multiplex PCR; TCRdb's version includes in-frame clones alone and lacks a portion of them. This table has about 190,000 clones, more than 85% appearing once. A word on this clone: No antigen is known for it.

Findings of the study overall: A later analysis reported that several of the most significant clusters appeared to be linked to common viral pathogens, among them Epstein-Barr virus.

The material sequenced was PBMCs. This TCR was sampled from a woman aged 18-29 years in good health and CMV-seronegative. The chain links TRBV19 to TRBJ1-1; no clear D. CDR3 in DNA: TGTGCCAGTAGTATATTATATAGAGAGGGTTCTGAAGCTTTCTTT. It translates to CASSILYREGSEAFF.